This T cell receptor (beta chain) came from a study of cytomegalovirus exposure and HLA in healthy donors. Study-level results: Several of the most significant clusters appeared linked to common viral pathogens, based on a later analysis. Per a later analysis, 18,000 or so TCR beta sequences showed association with HLA alleles at 0.05 false discovery rate. For TCR beta chains, V- and J-gene trimming was later linked to a missense DCLRE1C variant. It was only CMV serostatus that was available as immune exposure information.

With respect to this clone: Antigen: not known.

A multiplex PCR was run with 60 Vbeta primers and 13 Jbeta primers. TCRdb's copy holds only in-frame clones and misses some; the assay was immunoSEQ multiplex PCR. The table includes some 100,000 clones, approximately 84% detected once. V lost 4 bases and J lost 2; bases outside the gene matches: 9. The CDR3 totals 16 residues. Germline V lookup: CDR1 SGHDT, CDR2 YYEEEE. This chain joins TRBV5-6 and TRBJ2-1; 7 bases fit TRBD1. Sequenced input: PBMCs. The clonotype was recovered from a girl aged 2 to 9 in good health and CMV-seropositive. The CDR3 spells CASSGRTGQPYNEQFF. In nucleotides, the CDR3 is TGTGCCAGCAGCGGACGGACAGGTCAACCCTACAATGAGCAGTTCTTC.